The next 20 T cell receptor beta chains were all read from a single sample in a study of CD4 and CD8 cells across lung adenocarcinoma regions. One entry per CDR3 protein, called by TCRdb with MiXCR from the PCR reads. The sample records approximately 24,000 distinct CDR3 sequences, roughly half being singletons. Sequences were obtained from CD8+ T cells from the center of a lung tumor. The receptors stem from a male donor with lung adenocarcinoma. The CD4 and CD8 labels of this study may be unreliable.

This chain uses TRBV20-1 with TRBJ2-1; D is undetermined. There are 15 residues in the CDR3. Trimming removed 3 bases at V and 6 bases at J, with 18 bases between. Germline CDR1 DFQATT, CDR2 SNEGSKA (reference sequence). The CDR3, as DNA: TGCAGTGCTAGCTTATTAGCCACCATGGTCAATGAGCAGTTCTTC. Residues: CSASLLATMVNEQFF.

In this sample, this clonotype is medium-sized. The CDR3 reads CASSESSGGRGLSGGSYEQYF. For the CDR3, the DNA is TGTGCCAGCAGTGAATCGTCTGGGGGCAGGGGACTTAGCGGGGGGTCCTACGAGCAGTACTTC. V usage is TRBV6-1 and J usage is TRBJ2-7; TRBD2 aligns across 10 bases. The CDR3 is 21 residues long. The V gene's germline CDR1 is MNHNS and CDR2 SASEGT. The V segment lost 2 bases and the J segment 1 base; nucleotides outside the gene matches: 20.

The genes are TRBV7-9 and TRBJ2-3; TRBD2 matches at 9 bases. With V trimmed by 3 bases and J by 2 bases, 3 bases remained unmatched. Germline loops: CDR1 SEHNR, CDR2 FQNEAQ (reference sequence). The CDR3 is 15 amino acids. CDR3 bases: TGTGCCAGCAGCTTGGGACTAGCTAACACAGATACGCAGTATTTT. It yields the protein CASSLGLANTDTQYF.

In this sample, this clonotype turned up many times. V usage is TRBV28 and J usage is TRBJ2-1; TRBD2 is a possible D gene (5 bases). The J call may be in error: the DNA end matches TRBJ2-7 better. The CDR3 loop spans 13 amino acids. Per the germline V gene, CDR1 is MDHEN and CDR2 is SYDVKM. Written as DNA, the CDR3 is TGTGCCAGCAGTCCGGGAAGTACCTACGAGCAGTACTTC. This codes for CASSPGSTYEQYF.

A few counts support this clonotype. CDR3 DNA sequence: TGTGCCAGCAGCCCCCTTGGTAGCGGCCAAGAGACCCAGTACTTC. This sequence encodes CASSPLGSGQETQYF. The chain employs TRBV6-1 and TRBJ2-5; possible D gene TRBD2, 6 bases. V lost 6 bases and J lost 1, with 15 bases in between. Looked up from germline, CDR1 is MNHNS and CDR2 is SASEGT. CDR3 length: 15 amino acids.

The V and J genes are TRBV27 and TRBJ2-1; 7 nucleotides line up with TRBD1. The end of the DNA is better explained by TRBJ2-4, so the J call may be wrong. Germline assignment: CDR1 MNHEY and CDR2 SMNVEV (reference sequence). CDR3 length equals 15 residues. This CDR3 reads CAGSLGGRDQEIQYF. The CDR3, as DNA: TGTGCCGGGAGCCTAGGGGGCCGTGACCAAGAGATTCAGTACTTC.

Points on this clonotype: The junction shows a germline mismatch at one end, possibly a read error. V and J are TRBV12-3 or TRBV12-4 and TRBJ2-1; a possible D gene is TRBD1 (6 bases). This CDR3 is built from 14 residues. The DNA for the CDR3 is TGTGCCGGCAGCCACGGGTCGACAGGCAATGAGCAGTATTTC. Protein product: CAGSHGSTGNEQYF.

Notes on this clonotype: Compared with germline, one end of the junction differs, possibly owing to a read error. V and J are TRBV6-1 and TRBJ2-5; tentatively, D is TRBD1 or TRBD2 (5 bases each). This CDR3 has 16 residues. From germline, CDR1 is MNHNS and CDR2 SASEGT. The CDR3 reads CASRGSGDGAPDTQYF. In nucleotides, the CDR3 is TGTGCCAGCAGGGGGTCCGGGGACGGTGCCCCAGATACCCAGTATTTC.

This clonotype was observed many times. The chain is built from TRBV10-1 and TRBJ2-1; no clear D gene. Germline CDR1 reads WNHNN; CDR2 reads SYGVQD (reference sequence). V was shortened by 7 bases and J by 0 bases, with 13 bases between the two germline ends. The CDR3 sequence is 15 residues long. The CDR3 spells CASIKSWGSYNEQFF. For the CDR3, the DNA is TGCGCCAGCATCAAAAGTTGGGGCTCCTACAATGAGCAGTTCTTC.

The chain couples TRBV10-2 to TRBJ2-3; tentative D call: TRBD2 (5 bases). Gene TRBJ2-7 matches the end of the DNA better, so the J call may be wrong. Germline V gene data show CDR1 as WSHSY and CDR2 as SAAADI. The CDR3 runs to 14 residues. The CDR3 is CASSERGRTDMQYF. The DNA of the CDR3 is TGCGCCAGCAGTGAGAGAGGGCGCACAGACATGCAGTACTTC.

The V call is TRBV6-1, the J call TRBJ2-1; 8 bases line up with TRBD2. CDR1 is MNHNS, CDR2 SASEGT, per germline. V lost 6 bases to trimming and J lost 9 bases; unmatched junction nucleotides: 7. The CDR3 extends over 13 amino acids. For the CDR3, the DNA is TGTGCCAGCAGACAAGCGGGAGTTTTTGAGCAGTTCTTC. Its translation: CASRQAGVFEQFF.

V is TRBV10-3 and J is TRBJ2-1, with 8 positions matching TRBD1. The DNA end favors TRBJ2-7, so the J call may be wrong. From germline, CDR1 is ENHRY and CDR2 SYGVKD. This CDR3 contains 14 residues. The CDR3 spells CAGSGGRDKDTQYF. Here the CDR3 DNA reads TGTGCGGGCTCAGGGGGCCGAGACAAAGATACGCAGTACTTC.

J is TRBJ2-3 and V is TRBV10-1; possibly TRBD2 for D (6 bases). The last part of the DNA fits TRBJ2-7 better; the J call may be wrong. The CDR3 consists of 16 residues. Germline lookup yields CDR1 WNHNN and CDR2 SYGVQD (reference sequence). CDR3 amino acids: CASSAMARGTTDTQYF. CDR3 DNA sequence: TGCGCCAGCAGCGCGATGGCGCGGGGAACCACAGACACGCAGTACTTC.

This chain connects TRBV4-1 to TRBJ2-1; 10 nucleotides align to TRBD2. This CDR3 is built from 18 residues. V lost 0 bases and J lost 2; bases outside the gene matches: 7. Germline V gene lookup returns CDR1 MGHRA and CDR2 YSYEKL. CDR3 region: CASSQDGIAGGPYNEQFF. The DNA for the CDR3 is TGCGCCAGCAGCCAAGATGGGATAGCGGGAGGCCCCTACAATGAGCAGTTCTTC.

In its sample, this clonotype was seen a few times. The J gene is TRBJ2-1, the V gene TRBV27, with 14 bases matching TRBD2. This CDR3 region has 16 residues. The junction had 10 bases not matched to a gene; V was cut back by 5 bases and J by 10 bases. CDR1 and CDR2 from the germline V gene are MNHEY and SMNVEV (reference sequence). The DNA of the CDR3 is TGTGCCAGCAGTCCGCCGGGACTAGCGGGAGACAGAGAGCAGTTCTTC. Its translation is CASSPPGLAGDREQFF.

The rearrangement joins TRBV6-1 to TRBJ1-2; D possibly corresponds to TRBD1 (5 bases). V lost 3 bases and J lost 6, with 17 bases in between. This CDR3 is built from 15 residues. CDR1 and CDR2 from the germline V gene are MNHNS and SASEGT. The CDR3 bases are TGTGCCAGCAGTGATGCCGGGACGAGTTCCCATGGCTACACCTTC. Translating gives CASSDAGTSSHGYTF.

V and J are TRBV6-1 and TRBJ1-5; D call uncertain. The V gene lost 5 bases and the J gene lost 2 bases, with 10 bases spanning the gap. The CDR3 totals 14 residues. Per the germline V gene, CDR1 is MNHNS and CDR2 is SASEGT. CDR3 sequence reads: CASSRGYGNQPQHF. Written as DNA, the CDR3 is TGTGCCAGCAGTAGAGGTTACGGCAATCAGCCCCAGCATTTT.

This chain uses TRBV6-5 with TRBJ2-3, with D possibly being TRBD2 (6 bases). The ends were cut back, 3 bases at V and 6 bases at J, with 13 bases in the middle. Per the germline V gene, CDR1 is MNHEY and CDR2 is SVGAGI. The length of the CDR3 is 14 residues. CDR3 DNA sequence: TGTGCCAGCAGTTATGGCAGGGCGGGGGATACGCAGTATTTT. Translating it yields CASSYGRAGDTQYF.

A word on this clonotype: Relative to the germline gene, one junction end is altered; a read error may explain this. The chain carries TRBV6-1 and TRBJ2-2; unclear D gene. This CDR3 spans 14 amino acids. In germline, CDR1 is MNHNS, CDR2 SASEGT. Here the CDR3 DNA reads TGTGCCAGCCTGCCGGCTGTAAGCACCGGTGCGCTGTATTTT. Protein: CASLPAVSTGALYF.

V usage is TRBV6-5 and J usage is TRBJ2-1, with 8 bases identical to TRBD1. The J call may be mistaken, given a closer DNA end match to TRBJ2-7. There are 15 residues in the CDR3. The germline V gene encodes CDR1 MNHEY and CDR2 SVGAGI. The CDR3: CASSYSTGAGYEQYF. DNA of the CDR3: TGTGCCAGCAGTTACTCGACAGGGGCAGGCTACGAGCAGTACTTC.